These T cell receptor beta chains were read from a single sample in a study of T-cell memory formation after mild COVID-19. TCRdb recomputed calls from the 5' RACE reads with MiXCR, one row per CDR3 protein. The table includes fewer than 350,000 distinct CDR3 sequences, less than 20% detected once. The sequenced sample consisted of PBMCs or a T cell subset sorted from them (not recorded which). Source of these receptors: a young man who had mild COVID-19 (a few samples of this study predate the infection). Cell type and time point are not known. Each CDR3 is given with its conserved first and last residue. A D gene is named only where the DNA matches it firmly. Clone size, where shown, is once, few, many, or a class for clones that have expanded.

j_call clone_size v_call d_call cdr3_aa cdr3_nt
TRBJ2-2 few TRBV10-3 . CAISEARTGWTGELFF TGTGCCATCAGTGAGGCAAGAACAGGGTGGACCGGGGAGCTGTTTTTT
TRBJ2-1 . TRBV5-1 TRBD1 CASSSRQGAEQFF TGCGCCAGCAGCTCCCGACAGGGGGCGGAGCAGTTCTTC
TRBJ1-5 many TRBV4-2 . CASSQEDGDQPQHF TGTGCCAGCAGCCAAGAGGATGGGGATCAGCCCCAGCATTTT
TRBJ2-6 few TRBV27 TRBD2 CASSLHSGGEVSGANVLTF TGTGCCAGCAGTTTACATTCGGGGGGAGAGGTCTCTGGGGCCAACGTCCTGACTTTC
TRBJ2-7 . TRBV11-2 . CASSSNAGEQYF TGTGCCAGCAGCTCTAATGCGGGAGAGCAGTACTTC
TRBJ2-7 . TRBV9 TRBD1 CASSADRGSYEQYF TGTGCCAGCAGCGCGGACAGGGGGTCCTACGAGCAGTACTTC
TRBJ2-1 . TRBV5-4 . CASSLAPEDNEQFF TGTGCCAGCAGCTTGGCCCCCGAGGACAATGAGCAGTTCTTC
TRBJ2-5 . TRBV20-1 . CSAPRGRGGETQYF TGCAGTGCTCCCCGAGGGCGGGGCGGGGAGACCCAGTACTTC
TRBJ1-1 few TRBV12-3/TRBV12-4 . CASSLTGRPTEAFF TGTGCCAGCAGTTTAACAGGCCGTCCAACTGAAGCTTTCTTT
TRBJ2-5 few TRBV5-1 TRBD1 CASTTGSQETQYF TGCGCCAGCACGACAGGGTCCCAAGAGACCCAGTACTTC
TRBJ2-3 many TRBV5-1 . CASSLGQSTDTQYF TGTGCCAGCAGCTTAGGACAGAGCACAGATACGCAGTATTTT
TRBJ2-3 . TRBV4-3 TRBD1 CASSHGQGPDTQYF TGCGCCAGCAGCCACGGACAGGGTCCAGATACGCAGTATTTT
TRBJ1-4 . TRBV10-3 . CAISEALGQSNEKLFF TGTGCCATCAGTGAGGCCCTCGGACAGTCTAATGAAAAACTGTTTTTT
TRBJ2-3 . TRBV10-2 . CASSESGPQKVTQYF TGCGCCAGCAGTGAATCTGGGCCCCAGAAAGTAACGCAGTATTTT
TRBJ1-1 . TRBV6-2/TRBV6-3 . CASSFPTTEAFF TGTGCCAGCAGTTTCCCCACGACTGAAGCTTTCTTT
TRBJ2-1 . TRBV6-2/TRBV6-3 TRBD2 CASSYQRGWPYNEQFF TGTGCCAGCAGTTACCAGCGGGGGTGGCCCTACAATGAGCAGTTCTTC
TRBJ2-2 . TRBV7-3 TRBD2 CASSLLDGGRSGELFF TGTGCCAGCAGCTTACTTGACGGGGGGAGGTCCGGGGAGCTGTTTTTT
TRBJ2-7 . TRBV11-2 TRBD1 CASSFLGQGASYEQYF TGTGCCAGCAGCTTTTTAGGACAGGGAGCATCCTACGAGCAGTACTTC
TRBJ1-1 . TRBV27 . CASSLQGAPEAFF TGTGCCAGCAGTTTACAGGGAGCCCCTGAAGCTTTCTTT
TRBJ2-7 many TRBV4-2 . CASSPEGVPYEQYF TGTGCCAGCAGCCCAGAAGGGGTACCCTACGAGCAGTACTTC
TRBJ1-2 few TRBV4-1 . CASSQGGGPYGYTF TGCGCCAGCAGCCAAGGTGGGGGTCCCTATGGCTACACCTTC
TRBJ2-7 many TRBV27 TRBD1 CASSLFRDRGPYEQYF TGTGCCAGCAGTTTGTTCCGGGACAGGGGGCCCTACGAGCAGTACTTC
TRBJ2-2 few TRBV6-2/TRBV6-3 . CASSIDSTNTGELFF TGTGCCAGCAGCATAGACAGTACGAACACCGGGGAGCTGTTTTTT
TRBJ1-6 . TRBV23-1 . CASPRRGPNYNSPLHF TGCGCCAGCCCCAGGCGGGGGCCAAACTATAATTCACCCCTCCACTTT
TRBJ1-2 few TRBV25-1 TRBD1 CASRERQGSGYTF TGTGCCAGCAGGGAAAGACAGGGGAGTGGCTACACCTTC
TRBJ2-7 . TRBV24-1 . CATSDFGLLSSYEQYF TGTGCCACCAGTGATTTCGGACTCTTAAGCTCCTACGAGCAGTACTTC
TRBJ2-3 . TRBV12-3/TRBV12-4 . CASSRGAVTSTDTQYF TGTGCCAGCAGTCGGGGAGCGGTTACTAGCACAGATACGCAGTATTTT
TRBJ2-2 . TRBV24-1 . CATSDLAPRARESTGELFF TGTGCCACCAGTGATTTGGCCCCCCGGGCCAGGGAGTCCACCGGGGAGCTGTTTTTT
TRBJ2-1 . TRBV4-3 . CASSHRGGTANEQFF TGCGCCAGCAGCCACAGGGGAGGGACGGCCAATGAGCAGTTCTTC
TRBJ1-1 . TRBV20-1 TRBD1 CSANRGRNTEAFF TGCAGTGCAAACAGGGGAAGAAACACTGAAGCTTTCTTT
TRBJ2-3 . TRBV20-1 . CSAQEGRGHTDTQYF TGCAGTGCTCAGGAAGGGCGGGGACACACAGATACGCAGTATTTT
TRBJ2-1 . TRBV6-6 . CASNGDNEQFF TGTGCCAGCAATGGGGACAATGAGCAGTTCTTC
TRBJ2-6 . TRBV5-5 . CASRLQRSGANVLTF TGTGCCAGCAGATTACAGCGCTCTGGGGCCAACGTCCTGACTTTC
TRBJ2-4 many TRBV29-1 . CSVEETRGLEYIQYF TGCAGCGTTGAGGAAACCAGGGGATTGGAGTACATTCAGTACTTC
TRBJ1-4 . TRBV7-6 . CASSSNPDSATNEKLFF TGTGCCAGCAGCTCGAACCCGGACAGTGCAACTAATGAAAAACTGTTTTTT
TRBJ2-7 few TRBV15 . CATSRDSAYEQYF TGTGCCACCAGCAGAGATTCGGCCTACGAGCAGTACTTC
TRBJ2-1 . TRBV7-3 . CASSLGGDDEQFF TGTGCCAGCAGCTTGGGGGGAGATGATGAGCAGTTCTTC
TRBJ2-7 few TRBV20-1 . CSARDLEGHYEQYF TGCAGTGCTAGAGATCTCGAGGGGCACTACGAGCAGTACTTC
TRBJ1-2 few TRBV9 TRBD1 CASSVGTGATGYTF TGTGCCAGCAGCGTCGGGACAGGGGCTACAGGCTACACCTTC
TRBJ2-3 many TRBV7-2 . CASSWSTDTQYF TGTGCCAGCAGCTGGTCAACAGATACGCAGTATTTT
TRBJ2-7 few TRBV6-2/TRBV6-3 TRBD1 CASSFKTGNGWYYEQYF TGTGCCAGCAGTTTCAAGACAGGGAATGGATGGTACTACGAGCAGTACTTC